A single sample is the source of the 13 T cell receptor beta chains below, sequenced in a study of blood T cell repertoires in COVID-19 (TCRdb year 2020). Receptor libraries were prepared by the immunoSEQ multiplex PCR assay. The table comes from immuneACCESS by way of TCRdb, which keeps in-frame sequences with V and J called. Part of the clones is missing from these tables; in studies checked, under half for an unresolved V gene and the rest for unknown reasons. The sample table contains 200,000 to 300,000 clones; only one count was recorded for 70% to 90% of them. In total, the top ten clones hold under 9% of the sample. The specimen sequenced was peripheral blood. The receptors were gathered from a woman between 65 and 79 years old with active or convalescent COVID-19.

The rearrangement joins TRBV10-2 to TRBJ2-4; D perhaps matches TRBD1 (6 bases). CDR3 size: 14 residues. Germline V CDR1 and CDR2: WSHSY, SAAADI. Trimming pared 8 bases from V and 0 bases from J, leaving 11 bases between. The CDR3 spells CASRTDLAKNIQYF. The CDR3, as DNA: TGCGCCAGCCGGACAGACCTAGCCAAAAACATTCAGTACTTC.

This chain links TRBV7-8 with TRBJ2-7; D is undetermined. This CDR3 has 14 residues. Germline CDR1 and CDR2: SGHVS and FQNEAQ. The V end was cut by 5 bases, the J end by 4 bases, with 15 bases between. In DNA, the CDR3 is TGTGCCAGCAGCCCTTACGGCAGGCTGTACGAGCAGTACTTC. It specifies CASSPYGRLYEQYF.

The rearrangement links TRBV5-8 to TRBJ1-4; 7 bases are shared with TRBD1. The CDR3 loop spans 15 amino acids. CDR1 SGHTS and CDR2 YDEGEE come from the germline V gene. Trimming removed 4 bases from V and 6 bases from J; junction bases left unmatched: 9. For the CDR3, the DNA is TGTGCCAGCAGCCTCCGACAGGGTGCCGATGAAAAACTGTTTTTT. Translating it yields CASSLRQGADEKLFF.

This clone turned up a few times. The CDR3 loop reads CASSLNNRDTVNYGYTF. As DNA, the CDR3 is TGCGCCAGCAGCTTAAACAACCGGGACACCGTTAACTATGGCTACACCTTC. The V call is TRBV5-1, the J call TRBJ1-2, with D tentatively TRBD1 (6 bases). This CDR3 region has 17 residues. The germline V and J ends were trimmed by 2 bases and 1 base, with 18 bases remaining between them. Germline assignment: CDR1 SGHRS and CDR2 YFSETQ.

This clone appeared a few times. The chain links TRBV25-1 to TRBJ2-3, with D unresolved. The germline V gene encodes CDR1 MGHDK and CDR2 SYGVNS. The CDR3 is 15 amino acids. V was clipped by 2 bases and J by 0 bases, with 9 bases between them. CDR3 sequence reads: CASSEDGSSTDTQYF. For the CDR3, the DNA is TGTGCCAGCAGTGAAGATGGCTCTAGCACAGATACGCAGTATTTT. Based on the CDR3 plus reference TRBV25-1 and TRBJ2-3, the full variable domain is EADIYQTPRYLVIGTGKKITLECSQTMGHDKMYWYQQDPGMELHLIHYSYGVNSTEKGDLSSESTVSRIRTEHFPLTLESARPSHTSQYLCASSEDGSSTDTQYFGPGTRLTVL.

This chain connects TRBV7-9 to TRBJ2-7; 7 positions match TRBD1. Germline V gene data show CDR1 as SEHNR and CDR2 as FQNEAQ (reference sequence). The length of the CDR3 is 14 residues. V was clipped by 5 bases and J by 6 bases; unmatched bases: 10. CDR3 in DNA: TGTGCCAGCAGCCAGGAACAGACAGGGAGCGAGCAGTACTTC. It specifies CASSQEQTGSEQYF.

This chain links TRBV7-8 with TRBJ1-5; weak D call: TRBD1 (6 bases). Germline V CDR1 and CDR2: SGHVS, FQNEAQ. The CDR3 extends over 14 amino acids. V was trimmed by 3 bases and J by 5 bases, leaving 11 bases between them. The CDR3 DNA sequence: TGTGCCAGCAGCTTTATAGGGGGGGATCAGCCCCAGCATTTT. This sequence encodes CASSFIGGDQPQHF. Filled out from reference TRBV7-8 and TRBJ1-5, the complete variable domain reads GAGVSQSPRYKVAKRGQDVALRCDPISGHVSLFWYQQALGQGPEFLTYFQNEAQLDKSGLPSDRFFAERPEGSVSTLKIQRTQQEDSAVYLCASSFIGGDQPQHFGDGTRLSIL.

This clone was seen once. CDR3 sequence (DNA): TGTGCCAGCAGCTGGACGACGGGGAGCGGACCTGGCTACACCTTC. It codes for CASSWTTGSGPGYTF. The rearrangement uses TRBV5-4 and TRBJ1-2; D remains unclear. V was clipped by 3 bases and J by 7 bases, with 19 bases between them. Germline CDR1 is SGHNT and CDR2 is YYREEE (reference sequence). This CDR3 has 15 amino acids.

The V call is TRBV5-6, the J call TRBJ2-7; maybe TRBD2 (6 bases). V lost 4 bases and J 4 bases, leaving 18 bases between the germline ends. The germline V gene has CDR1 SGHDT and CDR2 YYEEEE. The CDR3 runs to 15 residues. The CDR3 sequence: CASSAGGEWEYEQYF. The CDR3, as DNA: TGTGCCAGCAGCGCCGGAGGGGAGTGGGAATACGAGCAGTACTTC.

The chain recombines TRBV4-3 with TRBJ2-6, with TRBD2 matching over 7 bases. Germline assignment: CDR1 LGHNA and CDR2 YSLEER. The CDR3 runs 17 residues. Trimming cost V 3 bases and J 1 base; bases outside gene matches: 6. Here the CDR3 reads CASSHAWGGSGANVLTF. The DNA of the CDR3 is TGCGCCAGCAGCCATGCATGGGGGGGATCTGGGGCCAACGTCCTGACTTTC.

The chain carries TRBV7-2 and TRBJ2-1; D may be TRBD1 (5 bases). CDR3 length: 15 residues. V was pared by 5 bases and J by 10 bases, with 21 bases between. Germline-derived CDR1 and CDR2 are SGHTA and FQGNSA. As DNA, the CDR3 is TGTGCCAGCAGCCCACCACCAGGGCAAGAAGGGGAGCAGTTCTTC. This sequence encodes CASSPPPGQEGEQFF.

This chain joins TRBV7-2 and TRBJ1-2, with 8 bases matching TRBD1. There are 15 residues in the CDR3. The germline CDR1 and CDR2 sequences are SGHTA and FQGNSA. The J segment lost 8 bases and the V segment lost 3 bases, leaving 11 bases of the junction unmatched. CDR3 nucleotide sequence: TGTGCCAGCAGCTTTACGACAGGGGAAAGGTTAGGCTACACCTTC. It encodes CASSFTTGERLGYTF.

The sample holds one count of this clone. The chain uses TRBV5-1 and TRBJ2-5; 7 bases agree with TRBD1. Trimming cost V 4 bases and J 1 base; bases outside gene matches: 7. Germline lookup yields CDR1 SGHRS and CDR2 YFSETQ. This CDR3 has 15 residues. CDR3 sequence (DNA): TGCGCCAGCAGCCACCGAAGGGACAGCCAAGAGACCCAGTACTTC. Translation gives CASSHRRDSQETQYF.